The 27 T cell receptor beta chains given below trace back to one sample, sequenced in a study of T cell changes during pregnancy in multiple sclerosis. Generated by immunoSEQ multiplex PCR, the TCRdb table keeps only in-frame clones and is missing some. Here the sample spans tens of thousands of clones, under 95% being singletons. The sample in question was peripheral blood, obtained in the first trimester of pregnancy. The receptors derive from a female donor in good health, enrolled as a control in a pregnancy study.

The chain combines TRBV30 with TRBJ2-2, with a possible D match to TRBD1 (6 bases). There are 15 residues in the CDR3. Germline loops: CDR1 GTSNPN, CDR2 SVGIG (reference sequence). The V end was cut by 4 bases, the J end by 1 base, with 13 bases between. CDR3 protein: CAWTSWGQNTGELFF. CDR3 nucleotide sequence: TGTGCCTGGACTTCATGGGGGCAGAACACCGGGGAGCTGTTTTTT.

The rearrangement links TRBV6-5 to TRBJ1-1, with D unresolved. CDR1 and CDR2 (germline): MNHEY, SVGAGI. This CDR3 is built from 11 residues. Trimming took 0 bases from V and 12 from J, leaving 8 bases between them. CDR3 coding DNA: TGTGCCAGCAGTTACTCAGGGAGACCTTTCTTT. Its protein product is CASSYSGRPFF.

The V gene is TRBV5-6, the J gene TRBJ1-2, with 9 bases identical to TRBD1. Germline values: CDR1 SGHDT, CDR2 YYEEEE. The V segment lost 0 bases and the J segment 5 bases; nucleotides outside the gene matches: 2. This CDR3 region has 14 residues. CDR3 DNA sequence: TGTGCCAGCAGCTTGGAGGGACAGGGTTATGGCTACACCTTC. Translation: CASSLEGQGYGYTF.

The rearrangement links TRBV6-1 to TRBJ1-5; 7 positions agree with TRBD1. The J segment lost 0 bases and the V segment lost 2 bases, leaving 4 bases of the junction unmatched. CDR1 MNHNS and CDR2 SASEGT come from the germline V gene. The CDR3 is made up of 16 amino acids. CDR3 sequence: CASSERNRGSNQPQHF. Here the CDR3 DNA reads TGTGCCAGCAGTGAACGCAACAGGGGTAGCAATCAGCCCCAGCATTTT.

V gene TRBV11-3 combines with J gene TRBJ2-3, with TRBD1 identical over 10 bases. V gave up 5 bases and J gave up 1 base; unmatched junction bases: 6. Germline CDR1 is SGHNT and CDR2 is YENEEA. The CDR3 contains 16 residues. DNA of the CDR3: TGTGCCAGCAGCCCCCGACAGGGGGCTGGCACAGATACGCAGTATTTT. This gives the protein CASSPRQGAGTDTQYF.

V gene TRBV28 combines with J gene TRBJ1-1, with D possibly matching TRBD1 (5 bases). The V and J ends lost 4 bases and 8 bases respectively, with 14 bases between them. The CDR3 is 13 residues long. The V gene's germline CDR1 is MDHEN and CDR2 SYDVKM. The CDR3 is CASSSSLRQEAFF. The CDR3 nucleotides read TGTGCCAGCAGTTCCTCCCTCCGACAGGAAGCTTTCTTT.

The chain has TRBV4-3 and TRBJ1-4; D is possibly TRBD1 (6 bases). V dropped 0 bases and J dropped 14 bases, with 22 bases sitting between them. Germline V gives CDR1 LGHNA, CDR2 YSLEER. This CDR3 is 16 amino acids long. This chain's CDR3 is CASSQDRTGHPLKLFF. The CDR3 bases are TGCGCCAGCAGCCAAGATCGAACAGGGCATCCCCTAAAGCTGTTTTTT.

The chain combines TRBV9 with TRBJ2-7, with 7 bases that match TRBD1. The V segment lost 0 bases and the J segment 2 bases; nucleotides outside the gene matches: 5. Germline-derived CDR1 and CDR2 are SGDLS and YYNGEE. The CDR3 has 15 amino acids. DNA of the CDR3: TGTGCCAGCAGCGTAGGGGCAGGGGGTCCCTACGAGCAGTACTTC. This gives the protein CASSVGAGGPYEQYF. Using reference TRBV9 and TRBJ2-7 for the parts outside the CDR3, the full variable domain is DSGVTQTPKHLITATGQRVTLRCSPRSGDLSVYWYQQSLDQGLQFLIQYYNGEERAKGNILERFSAQQFPDLHSELNLSSLELGDSALYFCASSVGAGGPYEQYFGPGTRLTVT.

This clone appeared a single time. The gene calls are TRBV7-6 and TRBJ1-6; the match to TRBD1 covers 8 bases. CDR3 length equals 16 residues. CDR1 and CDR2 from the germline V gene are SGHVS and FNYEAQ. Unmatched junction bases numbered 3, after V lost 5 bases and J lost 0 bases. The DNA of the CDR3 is TGTGCCAGCAGCCTCAGGGGGCTCTCCTATAATTCACCCCTCCACTTT. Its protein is CASSLRGLSYNSPLHF.

In DNA, the CDR3 is TGTGCCAGCAGCTTAAATGGGAATGCGGGGGAGGCCCCATACGAGCAGTACTTC. This gives the protein CASSLNGNAGEAPYEQYF. This rearrangement joins TRBV13 to TRBJ2-7; 7 positions match TRBD2. After removal of 2 bases from V and 4 bases from J, the junction contained 17 bases not matched to a gene. The CDR3 covers 18 residues. Germline-derived CDR1 and CDR2 are PRHDT and FYEKMQ (reference sequence).

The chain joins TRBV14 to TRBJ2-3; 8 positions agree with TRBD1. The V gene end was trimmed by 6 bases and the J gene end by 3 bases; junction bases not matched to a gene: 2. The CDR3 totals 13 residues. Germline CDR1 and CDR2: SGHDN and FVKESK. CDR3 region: CASRNRGTDTQYF. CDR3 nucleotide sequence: TGTGCCAGCAGAAACAGGGGGACAGATACGCAGTATTTT. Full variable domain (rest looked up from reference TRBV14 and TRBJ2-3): EAGVTQFPSHSVIEKGQTVTLRCDPISGHDNLYWYRRVMGKEIKFLLHFVKESKQDESGMPNNRFLAERTGGTYSTLKVQPAELEDSGVYFCASRNRGTDTQYFGPGTRLTVL.

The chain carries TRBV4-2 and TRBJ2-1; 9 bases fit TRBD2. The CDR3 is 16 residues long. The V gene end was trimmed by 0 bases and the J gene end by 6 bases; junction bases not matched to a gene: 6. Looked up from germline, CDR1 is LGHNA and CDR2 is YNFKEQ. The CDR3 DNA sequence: TGTGCCAGCAGCCAAGATGGCGGGGGGGCCGCCAATGAGCAGTTCTTC. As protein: CASSQDGGGAANEQFF.

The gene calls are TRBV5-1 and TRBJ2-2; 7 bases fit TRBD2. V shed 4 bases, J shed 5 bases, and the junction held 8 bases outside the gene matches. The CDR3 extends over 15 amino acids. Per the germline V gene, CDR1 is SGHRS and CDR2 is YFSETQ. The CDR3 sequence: CASSPQTSPTGELFF. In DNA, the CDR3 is TGCGCCAGCAGCCCCCAGACTAGCCCAACCGGGGAGCTGTTTTTT.

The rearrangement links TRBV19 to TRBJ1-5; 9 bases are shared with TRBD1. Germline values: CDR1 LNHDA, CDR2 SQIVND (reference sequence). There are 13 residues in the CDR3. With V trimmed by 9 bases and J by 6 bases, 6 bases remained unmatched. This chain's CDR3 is CASRTGEGQPQHF. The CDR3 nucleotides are TGTGCCAGCCGGACAGGGGAGGGTCAGCCCCAGCATTTT.

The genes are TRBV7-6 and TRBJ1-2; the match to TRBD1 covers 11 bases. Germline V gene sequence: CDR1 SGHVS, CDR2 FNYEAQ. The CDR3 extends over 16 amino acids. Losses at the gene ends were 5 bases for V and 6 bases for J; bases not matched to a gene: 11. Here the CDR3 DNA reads TGTGCCAGCAGCCCTTCCGGGACAGGGGGATTGGATGGCTACACCTTC. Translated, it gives CASSPSGTGGLDGYTF.

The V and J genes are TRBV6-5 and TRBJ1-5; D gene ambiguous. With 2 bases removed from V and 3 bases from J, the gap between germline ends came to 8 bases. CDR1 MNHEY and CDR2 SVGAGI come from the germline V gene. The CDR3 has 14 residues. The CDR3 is CASSYQAFNQPQHF. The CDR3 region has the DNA TGTGCCAGCAGTTACCAGGCCTTCAATCAGCCCCAGCATTTT.

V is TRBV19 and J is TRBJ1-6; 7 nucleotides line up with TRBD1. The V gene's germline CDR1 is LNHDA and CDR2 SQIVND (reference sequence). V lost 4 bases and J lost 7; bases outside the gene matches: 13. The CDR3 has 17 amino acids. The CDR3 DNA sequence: TGTGCCAGTAGTACAACGCCGACAGGGTTTTTGAATTCACCCCTCCACTTT. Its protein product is CASSTTPTGFLNSPLHF. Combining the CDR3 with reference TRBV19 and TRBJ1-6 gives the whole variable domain DGGITQSPKYLFRKEGQNVTLSCEQNLNHDAMYWYRQDPGQGLRLIYYSQIVNDFQKGDIAEGYSVSREKKESFPLTVTSAQKNPTAFYLCASSTTPTGFLNSPLHFGNGTRLTVT.

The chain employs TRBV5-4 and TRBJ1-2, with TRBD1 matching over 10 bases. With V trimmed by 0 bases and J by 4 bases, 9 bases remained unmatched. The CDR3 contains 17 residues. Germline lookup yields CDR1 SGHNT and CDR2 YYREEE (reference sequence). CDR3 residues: CASSLDGTGDRFYGYTF. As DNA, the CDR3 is TGTGCCAGCAGCTTGGACGGGACAGGGGACAGATTCTATGGCTACACCTTC. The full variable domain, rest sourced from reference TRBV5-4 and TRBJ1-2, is ETGVTQSPTHLIKTRGQQVTLRCSSQSGHNTVSWYQQALGQGPQFIFQYYREEENGRGNFPPRFSGLQFPNYSSELNVNALELDDSALYLCASSLDGTGDRFYGYTFGSGTRLTVV.

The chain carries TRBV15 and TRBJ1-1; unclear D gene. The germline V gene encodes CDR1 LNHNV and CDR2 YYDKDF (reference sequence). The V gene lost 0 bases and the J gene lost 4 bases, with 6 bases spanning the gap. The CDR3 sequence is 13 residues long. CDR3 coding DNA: TGTGCCACCAGCAGAGATCAGGCCACTGAAGCTTTCTTT. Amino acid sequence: CATSRDQATEAFF.

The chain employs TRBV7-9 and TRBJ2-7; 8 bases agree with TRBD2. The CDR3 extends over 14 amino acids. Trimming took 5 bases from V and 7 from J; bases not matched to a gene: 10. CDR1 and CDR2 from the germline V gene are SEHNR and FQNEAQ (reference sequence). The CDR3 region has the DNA TGTGCCAGCAGCCCAGGGACTCGGGAGGGGGAGCAGTACTTC. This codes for CASSPGTREGEQYF.

The chain's CDR3 is CASKRPSLQTQYF. In DNA, the CDR3 is TGTGCCAGCAAGCGTCCTAGCCTCCAGACCCAGTACTTC. This chain connects TRBV6-1 to TRBJ2-5; D might be TRBD2 (5 bases). The CDR3 has 13 residues. Germline V gene data show CDR1 as MNHNS and CDR2 as SASEGT. The V end was cut by 7 bases, the J end by 6 bases, with 15 bases between.

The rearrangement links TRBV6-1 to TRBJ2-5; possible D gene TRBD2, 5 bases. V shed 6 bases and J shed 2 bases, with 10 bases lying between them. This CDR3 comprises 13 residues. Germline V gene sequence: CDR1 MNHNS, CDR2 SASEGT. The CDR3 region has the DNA TGTGCCAGCAGCCATTCGGGGCAAGAGACCCAGTACTTC. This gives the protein CASSHSGQETQYF.

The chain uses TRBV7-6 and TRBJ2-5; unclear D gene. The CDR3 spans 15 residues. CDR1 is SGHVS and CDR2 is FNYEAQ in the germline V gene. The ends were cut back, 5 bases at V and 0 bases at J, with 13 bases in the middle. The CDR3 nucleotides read TGTGCCAGCAGCCGTCAACATTCGTACCAAGAGACCCAGTACTTC. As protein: CASSRQHSYQETQYF.

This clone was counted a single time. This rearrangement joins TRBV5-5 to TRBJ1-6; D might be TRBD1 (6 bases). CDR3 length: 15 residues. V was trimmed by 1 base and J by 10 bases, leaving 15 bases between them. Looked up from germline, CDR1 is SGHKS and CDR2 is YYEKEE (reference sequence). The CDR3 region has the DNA TGTGCCAGCAGCTTGTACAGGGATCCGGGATCACCCCTCCACTTT. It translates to CASSLYRDPGSPLHF.

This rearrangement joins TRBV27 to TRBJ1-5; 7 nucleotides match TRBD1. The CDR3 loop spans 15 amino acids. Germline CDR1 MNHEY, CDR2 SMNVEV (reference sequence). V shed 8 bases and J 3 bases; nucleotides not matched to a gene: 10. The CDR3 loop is CASHRGIGDNQPQHF. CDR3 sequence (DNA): TGTGCCAGCCACAGGGGAATAGGGGACAATCAGCCCCAGCATTTT.

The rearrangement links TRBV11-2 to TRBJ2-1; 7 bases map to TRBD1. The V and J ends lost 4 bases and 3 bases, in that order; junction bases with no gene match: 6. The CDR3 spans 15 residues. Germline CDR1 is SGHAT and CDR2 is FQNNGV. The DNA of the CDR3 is TGTGCCAGCAGCTCTCGACAGGGCTTCTACAATGAGCAGTTCTTC. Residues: CASSSRQGFYNEQFF.

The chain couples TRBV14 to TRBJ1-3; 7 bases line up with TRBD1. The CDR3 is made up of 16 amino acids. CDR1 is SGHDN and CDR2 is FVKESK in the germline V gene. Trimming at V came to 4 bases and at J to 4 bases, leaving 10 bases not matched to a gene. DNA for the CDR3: TGTGCCAGCAGCCGAGAATGGGACAGCCAGGGAAACACCATATATTTT. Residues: CASSREWDSQGNTIYF.